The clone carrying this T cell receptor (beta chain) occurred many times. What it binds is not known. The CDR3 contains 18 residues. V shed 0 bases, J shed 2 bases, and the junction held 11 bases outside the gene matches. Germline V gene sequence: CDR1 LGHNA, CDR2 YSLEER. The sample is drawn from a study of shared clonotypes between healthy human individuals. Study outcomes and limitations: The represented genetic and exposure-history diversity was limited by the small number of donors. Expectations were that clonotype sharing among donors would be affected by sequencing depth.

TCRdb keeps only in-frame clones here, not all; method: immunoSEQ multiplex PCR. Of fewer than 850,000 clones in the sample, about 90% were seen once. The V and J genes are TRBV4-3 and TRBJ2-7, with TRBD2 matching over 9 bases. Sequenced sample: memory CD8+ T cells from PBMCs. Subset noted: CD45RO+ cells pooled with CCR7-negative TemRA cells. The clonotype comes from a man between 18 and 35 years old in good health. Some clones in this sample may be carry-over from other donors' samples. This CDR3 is CASSQEPDRAGGAYEQYF. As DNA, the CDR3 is TGCGCCAGCAGCCAAGAACCGGACCGAGCGGGAGGCGCCTACGAGCAGTACTTC.